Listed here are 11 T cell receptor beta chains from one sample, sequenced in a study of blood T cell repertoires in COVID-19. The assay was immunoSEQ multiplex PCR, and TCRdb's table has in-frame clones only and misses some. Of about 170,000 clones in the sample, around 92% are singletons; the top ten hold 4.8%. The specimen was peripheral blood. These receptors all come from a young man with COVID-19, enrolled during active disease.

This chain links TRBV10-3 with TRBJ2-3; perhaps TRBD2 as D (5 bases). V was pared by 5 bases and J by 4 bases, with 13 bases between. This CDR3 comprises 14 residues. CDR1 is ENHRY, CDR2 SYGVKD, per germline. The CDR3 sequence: CAISREGGADTQYF. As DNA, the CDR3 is TGTGCCATCAGTCGGGAAGGCGGAGCAGATACGCAGTATTTT.

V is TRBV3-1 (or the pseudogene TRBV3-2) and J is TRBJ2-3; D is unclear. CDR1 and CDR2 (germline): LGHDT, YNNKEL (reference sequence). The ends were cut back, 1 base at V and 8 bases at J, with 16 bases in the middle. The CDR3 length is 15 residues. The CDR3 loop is CASSQARMGSGTQYF. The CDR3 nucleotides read TGTGCCAGCAGCCAAGCCCGGATGGGCAGTGGTACGCAGTATTTT.

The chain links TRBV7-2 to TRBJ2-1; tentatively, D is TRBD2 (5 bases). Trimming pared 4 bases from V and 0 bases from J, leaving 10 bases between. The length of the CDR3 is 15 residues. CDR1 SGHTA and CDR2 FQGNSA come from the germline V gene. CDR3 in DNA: TGTGCCAGCAGCTCGGACTCGAGCTCCTACAATGAGCAGTTCTTC. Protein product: CASSSDSSSYNEQFF.

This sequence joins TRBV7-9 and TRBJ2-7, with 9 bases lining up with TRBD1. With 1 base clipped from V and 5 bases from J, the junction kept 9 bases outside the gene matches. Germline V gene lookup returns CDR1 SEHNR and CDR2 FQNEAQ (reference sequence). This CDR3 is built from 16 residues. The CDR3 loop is CASSLVSGQGRDEQYF. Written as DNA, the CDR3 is TGTGCCAGCAGCTTAGTTTCGGGACAGGGTAGGGACGAGCAGTACTTC.

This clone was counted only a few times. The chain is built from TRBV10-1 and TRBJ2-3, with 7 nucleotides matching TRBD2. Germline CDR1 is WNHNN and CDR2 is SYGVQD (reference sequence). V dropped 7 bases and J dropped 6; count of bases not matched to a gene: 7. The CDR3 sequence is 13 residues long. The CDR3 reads CASIRLASDTQYF. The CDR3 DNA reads TGCGCCAGCATAAGACTAGCATCGGATACGCAGTATTTT.

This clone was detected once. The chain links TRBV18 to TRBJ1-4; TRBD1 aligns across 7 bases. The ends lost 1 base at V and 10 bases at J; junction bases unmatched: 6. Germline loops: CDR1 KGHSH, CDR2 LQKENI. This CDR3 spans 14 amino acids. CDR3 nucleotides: TGTGCCAGCTCACCACTAGGACAGGAGGGAAAACTGTTTTTT. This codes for CASSPLGQEGKLFF. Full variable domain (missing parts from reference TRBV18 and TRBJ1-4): NAGVMQNPRHLVRRRGQEARLRCSPMKGHSHVYWYRQLPEEGLKFMVYLQKENIIDESGMPKERFSAEFPKEGPSILRIQQVVRGDSAAYFCASSPLGQEGKLFFGSGTQLSVL.

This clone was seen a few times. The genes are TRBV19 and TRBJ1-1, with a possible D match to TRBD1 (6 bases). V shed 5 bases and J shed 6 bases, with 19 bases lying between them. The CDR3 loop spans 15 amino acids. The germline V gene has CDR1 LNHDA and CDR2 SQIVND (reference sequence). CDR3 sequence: CASSEGRGRRPEAFF. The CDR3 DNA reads TGTGCCAGTAGTGAGGGCAGGGGCCGAAGACCTGAAGCTTTCTTT.

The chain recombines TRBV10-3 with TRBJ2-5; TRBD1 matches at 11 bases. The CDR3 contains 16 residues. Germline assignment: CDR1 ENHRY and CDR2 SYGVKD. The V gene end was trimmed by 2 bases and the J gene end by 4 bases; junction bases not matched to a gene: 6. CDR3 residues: CAISEPAGTGGETQYF. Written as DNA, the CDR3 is TGTGCCATCAGTGAGCCAGCCGGGACAGGGGGAGAGACCCAGTACTTC.

The CDR3 region is CASSVEGQGGTEAFF. DNA for the CDR3: TGTGCCAGCAGCGTAGAAGGACAGGGGGGCACTGAAGCTTTCTTT. The chain combines TRBV9 with TRBJ1-1, with 10 bases that match TRBD1. The germline CDR1 and CDR2 sequences are SGDLS and YYNGEE. V lost 0 bases, J lost 4 bases, and 3 bases stayed unmatched. CDR3 length equals 15 residues.

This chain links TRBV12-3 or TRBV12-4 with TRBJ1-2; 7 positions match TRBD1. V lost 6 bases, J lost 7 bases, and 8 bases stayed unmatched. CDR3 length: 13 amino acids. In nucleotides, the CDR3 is TGTGCCAGCAGCCGCGACAGGGTGGCTGGCTACACCTTC. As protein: CASSRDRVAGYTF.

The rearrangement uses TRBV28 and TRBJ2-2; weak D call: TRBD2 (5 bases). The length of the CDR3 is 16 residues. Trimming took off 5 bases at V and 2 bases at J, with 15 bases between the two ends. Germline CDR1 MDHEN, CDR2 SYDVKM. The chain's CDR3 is CASSRPRGPNTGELFF. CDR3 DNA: TGTGCCAGCAGTCGACCTCGAGGGCCTAACACCGGGGAGCTGTTTTTT.